This TCR beta chain is drawn from a study of T cells in Graves' hyperthyroidism and ophthalmopathy. This clonotype was observed at least ten times. There are 15 residues in the CDR3. Germline CDR1 SGHNT, CDR2 YYREEE (reference sequence). V lost 6 bases and J lost 1, with 16 bases in between. RNA transcripts served as the template for amplifying TCR beta CDR3 regions. When the TCR CDR3 underwent first-round RT-PCR, the HTBI primer set was used. Via MiXCR, TCRdb re-called the multiplex PCR reads, giving one row per CDR3 protein. The sample holds 20,000 to 30,000 distinct CDR3 sequences; roughly 45% are singletons and the top ten take 10%.

Sequenced: blood. The receptor was derived from a woman in her 30s with Graves' hyperthyroidism. This chain links TRBV5-4 with TRBJ1-1, with D tentatively TRBD1 (5 bases). The CDR3 region is CASNAQGGRNTEAFF. CDR3 nucleotides: TGTGCCAGCAACGCCCAGGGAGGGCGGAACACTGAAGCTTTCTTT.